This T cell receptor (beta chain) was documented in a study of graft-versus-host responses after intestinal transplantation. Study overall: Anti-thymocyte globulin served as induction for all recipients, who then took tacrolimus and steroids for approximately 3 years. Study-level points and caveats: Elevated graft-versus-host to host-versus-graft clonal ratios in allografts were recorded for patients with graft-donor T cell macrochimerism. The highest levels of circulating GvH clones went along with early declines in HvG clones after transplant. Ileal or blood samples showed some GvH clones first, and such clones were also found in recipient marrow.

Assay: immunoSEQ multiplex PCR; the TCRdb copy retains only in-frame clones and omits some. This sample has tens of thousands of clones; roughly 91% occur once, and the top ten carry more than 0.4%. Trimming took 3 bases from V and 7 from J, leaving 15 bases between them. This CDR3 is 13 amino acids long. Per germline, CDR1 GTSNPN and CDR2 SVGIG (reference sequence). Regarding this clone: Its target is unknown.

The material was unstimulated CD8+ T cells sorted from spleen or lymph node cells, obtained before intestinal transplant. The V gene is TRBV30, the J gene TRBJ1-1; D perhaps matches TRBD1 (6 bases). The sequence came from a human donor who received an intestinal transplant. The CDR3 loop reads CAWSPGGGVEAFF. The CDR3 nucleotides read TGTGCCTGGAGCCCTGGGGGGGGCGTTGAAGCTTTCTTT. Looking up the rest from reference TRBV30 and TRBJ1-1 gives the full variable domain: SQTIHQWPATLVQPVGSPLSLECTVEGTSNPNLYWYRQAAGRGLQLLFYSVGIGQISSEVPQNLSASRPQDRQFILSSKKLLLSDSGFYLCAWSPGGGVEAFFGQGTRLTVV.